The source of this TCR beta chain is a study of blood T cell repertoires in COVID-19. On the study more broadly: Specimens from acute and convalescent COVID-19 originated in the United States, Italy and Spain. T cells, B-cell-depleted T cells, or PBMCs supplied cDNA or gDNA.

Original methodology: Reference gene primer amplification yielded estimated nucleated cell counts. TCRdb keeps only in-frame clones here, not all; method: immunoSEQ multiplex PCR. V and J calls plus clone size are reproduced from that table; the DNA served to infer D and trimming. The sample lists 100,000 or so clones, approximately 89% occurring once. This CDR3 is built from 14 residues. Input material: peripheral blood. This receptor was obtained from a man in his sixties with acute or convalescent COVID-19. This chain uses TRBV21-1 with TRBJ1-1; the D call of TRBD1 is as the table states it, not checked on the DNA. TRBV21-1 is annotated as a pseudogene. CDR3 sequence reads: CASSKGWTDTEAFF. CDR3 DNA sequence: TGTGCCAGCAGCAAAGGATGGACAGACACTGAAGCTTTCTTT.